The 7 T cell receptor beta chains given below trace back to one sample, sequenced in a study of CD8 T cells in Susac syndrome. Reverse transcription of roughly 0.5 to 1 ug RNA was performed with random hexamers. Each CDR3 protein gets one entry after TCRdb re-called the immunoSEQ multiplex PCR reads with MiXCR. The sample carries roughly 140,000 distinct CDR3 sequences, 90% to 97% recorded once. Sequenced: CD4+ T cells from PBMCs. The source of these receptors is a human donor with Susac syndrome.

The genes are TRBV5-4 and TRBJ2-4; 7 bases align to TRBD1. This CDR3 is 14 amino acids long. Germline V gene data show CDR1 as SGHNT and CDR2 as YYREEE (reference sequence). The V segment lost 4 bases and the J segment 4 bases; nucleotides outside the gene matches: 5. The CDR3 spells CASSLDRRKNIQYF. The CDR3 DNA is TGTGCCAGCAGCCTGGACAGGCGGAAAAACATTCAGTACTTC.

This clonotype was seen only a few times. J is TRBJ2-1 and V is TRBV20-1; 12 bases match TRBD2. Unmatched junction bases numbered 3, after V lost 6 bases and J lost 6 bases. CDR3 length: 13 amino acids. CDR1 is DFQATT and CDR2 is SNEGSKA in the germline V gene (reference sequence). CDR3 loop: CSAGLAGGNEQFF. The CDR3 DNA sequence: TGCAGTGCGGGACTAGCGGGTGGCAATGAGCAGTTCTTC.

The chain employs TRBV21-1 and TRBJ1-5. TRBV21-1 is given as a pseudogene. CDR3 length: 13 amino acids. The CDR3 DNA follows: TGTGCCAGCAGCGGTACCATAGGACAGCCCCAGCATTTT. Translated: CASSGTIGQPQHF.

The chain employs TRBV20-1 and TRBJ1-2; possible D gene TRBD1, 5 bases. Trimming took off 6 bases at V and 4 bases at J, with 15 bases between the two ends. CDR1 and CDR2 (germline): DFQATT, SNEGSKA (reference sequence). The CDR3 is made up of 13 amino acids. CDR3 sequence: CSAPFGGPYGYTF. Here the CDR3 DNA reads TGCAGTGCCCCGTTTGGGGGTCCCTATGGCTACACCTTC.

V gene TRBV7-9 combines with J gene TRBJ2-3; 11 nucleotides match TRBD2. Unmatched junction bases numbered 4, after V lost 4 bases and J lost 1 base. The CDR3 has 16 residues. CDR1 SEHNR and CDR2 FQNEAQ come from the germline V gene (reference sequence). DNA for the CDR3: TGTGCCAGCAGCTCACAGACTAGCGGGGGCACAGATACGCAGTATTTT. Protein: CASSSQTSGGTDTQYF.

V is TRBV3-1 and J is TRBJ2-2; D is possibly TRBD1 or TRBD2 (5 bases each). This CDR3 contains 15 residues. The germline V and J ends were trimmed by 4 bases and 1 base, with 10 bases remaining between them. Germline V gene data show CDR1 as LGHDT and CDR2 as YNNKEL (reference sequence). CDR3 sequence reads: CASSRAGRNTGELFF. DNA of the CDR3: TGTGCCAGCAGCCGGGCAGGGAGGAACACCGGGGAGCTGTTTTTT.

Concerning this clonotype: At one boundary the junction diverges from the germline segment, which might be a read error. This chain joins TRBV5-1 and TRBJ1-1, with D hard to call. The CDR3 consists of 12 residues. Germline V gene lookup returns CDR1 SGHRS and CDR2 YFSETQ. The CDR3 is CASSLGNSEAFF. The CDR3 DNA is TGCGCCAGCAGCTTAGGGAACTCTGAAGCTTTCTTT.